This entry is about one T cell receptor beta chain. CDR1 DFQATT and CDR2 SNEGSKA come from the germline V gene (reference sequence). There are 11 residues in the CDR3. The V end was cut by 6 bases, the J end by 7 bases, with 10 bases between. 60 Vbeta and 13 Jbeta primers were used in PCR. TCRdb keeps only in-frame clones here, not all; method: immunoSEQ multiplex PCR. The table has 80,000 or so clones, about 80% seen once. These data are taken from a study of cytomegalovirus exposure and HLA in healthy donors. Sequencing was done on a sample of PBMCs. The sequence came from a man in his forties or fifties in good health and CMV-seronegative. This chain joins TRBV20-1 and TRBJ2-1, with a tentative D call TRBD2 (6 bases). This CDR3 reads CSARSGNEQFF. In DNA, the CDR3 is TGCAGTGCCAGGAGCGGGAATGAGCAGTTCTTC.